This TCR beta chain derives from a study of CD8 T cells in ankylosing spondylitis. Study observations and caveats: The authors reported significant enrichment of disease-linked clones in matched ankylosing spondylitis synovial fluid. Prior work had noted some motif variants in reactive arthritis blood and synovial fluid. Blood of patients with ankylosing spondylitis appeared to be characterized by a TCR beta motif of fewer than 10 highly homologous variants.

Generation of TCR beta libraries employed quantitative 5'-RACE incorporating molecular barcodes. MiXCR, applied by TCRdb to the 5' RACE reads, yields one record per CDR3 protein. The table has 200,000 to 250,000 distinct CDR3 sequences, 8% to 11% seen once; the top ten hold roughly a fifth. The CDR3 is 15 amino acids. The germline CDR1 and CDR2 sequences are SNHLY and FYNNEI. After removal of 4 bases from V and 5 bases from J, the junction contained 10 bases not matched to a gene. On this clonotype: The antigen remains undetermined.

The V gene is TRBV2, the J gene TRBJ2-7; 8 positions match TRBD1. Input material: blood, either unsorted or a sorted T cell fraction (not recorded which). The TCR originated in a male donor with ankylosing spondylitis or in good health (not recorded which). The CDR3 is CASSVTQGAKNEQYF. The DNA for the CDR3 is TGTGCCAGCAGTGTCACGCAGGGGGCGAAAAACGAGCAGTACTTC.